Below, 4 T cell receptor beta chains from the same sample are listed, as sequenced in a study of metastatic and nonmetastatic thyroid tumors. Among the patients, none had received any treatment before thyroid surgery. TCRdb re-called clones via MiXCR from the PCR reads. Here the sample spans some 19,000 clones, around a third being singletons. What was sequenced was tumor tissue. Source of these receptors: a female donor with papillary thyroid cancer or a benign thyroid nodule (not recorded which). Some clones in this sample may be carry-over from other donors' samples.

This clone came up a few times. The chain has TRBV10-3 and TRBJ2-2; 10 positions agree with TRBD1. Trimming removed 4 bases from V and 7 bases from J; junction bases left unmatched: 6. There are 15 residues in the CDR3. Germline CDR1 is ENHRY and CDR2 is SYGVKD. This CDR3 reads CAISGRDRGGGELFF. CDR3 bases: TGTGCCATCAGTGGACGGGACAGGGGCGGCGGGGAGCTGTTTTTT.

By sample share, this clone is large (0.1 to 1%). The genes are TRBV12-3 or TRBV12-4 and TRBJ2-7; 15 positions agree with TRBD2. The junction had 14 bases not matched to a gene; V was cut back by 3 bases and J by 2 bases. This CDR3 contains 20 residues. The CDR3 region has the DNA TGTGCCAGCAGTTTTGGACACCTAGGACTAGCGGGAGGGAAACCCTACGAGCAGTACTTC. This sequence encodes CASSFGHLGLAGGKPYEQYF.

V and J are TRBV14 and TRBJ1-1, with TRBD1 as a possible D gene (5 bases). V was shortened by 2 bases and J by 3 bases, with 10 bases between the two germline ends. CDR1 and CDR2 (germline): SGHDN, FVKESK. The CDR3 is made up of 14 amino acids. CDR3 in DNA: TGTGCCAGCAGCCAATCGGCAGGGTACACTGAAGCTTTCTTT. Translating it yields CASSQSAGYTEAFF. The whole variable domain, remainder taken from reference TRBV14 and TRBJ1-1, is EAGVTQFPSHSVIEKGQTVTLRCDPISGHDNLYWYRRVMGKEIKFLLHFVKESKQDESGMPNNRFLAERTGGTYSTLKVQPAELEDSGVYFCASSQSAGYTEAFFGQGTRLTVV.

The table lists this clone with a few counts. This chain uses TRBV5-4 with TRBJ1-1; unclear D gene. This CDR3 spans 13 amino acids. CDR1 SGHNT and CDR2 YYREEE come from the germline V gene (reference sequence). Trimming removed 3 bases from V and 1 base from J, with 7 bases in between. CDR3 DNA: TGTGCCAGCAGCTACGATCAGAACACTGAAGCTTTCTTT. Its translation is CASSYDQNTEAFF.